The present T cell receptor beta chain was sequenced within a study of shared clonotypes between healthy human individuals. Sequencing used immunoSEQ multiplex PCR; TCRdb keeps in-frame clones, though not all of them. The sample yields about 960,000 clones, over 60% seen once. The CDR3 is 13 residues long. Trimming removed 5 bases at V and 1 base at J, with 8 bases between. CDR1 and CDR2 from the germline V gene are SEHNR and FQNEAQ (reference sequence). The specimen sequenced was memory CD4+ T cells sorted from blood. Subset of the sample: CD45RA-negative fraction. J is TRBJ1-1 and V is TRBV7-9; D not resolved. The TCR comes from a man between 18 and 29 years old in good health. The CDR3 region has the DNA TGTGCCAGCAGCCCTAGGCGGAACACTGAAGCTTTCTTT. It codes for CASSPRRNTEAFF.